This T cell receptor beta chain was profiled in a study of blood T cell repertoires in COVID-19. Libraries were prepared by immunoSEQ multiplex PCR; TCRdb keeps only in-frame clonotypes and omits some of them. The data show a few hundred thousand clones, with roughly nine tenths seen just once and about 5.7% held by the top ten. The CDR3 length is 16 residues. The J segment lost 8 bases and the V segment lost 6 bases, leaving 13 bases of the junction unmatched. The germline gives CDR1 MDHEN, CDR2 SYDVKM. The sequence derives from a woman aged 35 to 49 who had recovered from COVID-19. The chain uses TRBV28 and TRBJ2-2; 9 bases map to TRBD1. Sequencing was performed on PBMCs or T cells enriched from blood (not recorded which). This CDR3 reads CASRIPGTGMGGELFF. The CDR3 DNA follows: TGTGCCAGCAGGATCCCCGGGACAGGGATGGGAGGGGAGCTGTTTTTT. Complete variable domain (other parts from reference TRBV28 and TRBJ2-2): DVKVTQSSRYLVKRTGEKVFLECVQDMDHENMFWYRQDPGLGLRLIYFSYDVKMKEKGDIPEGYSVSREKKERFSLILESASTNQTSMYLCASRIPGTGMGGELFFGEGSRLTVL.